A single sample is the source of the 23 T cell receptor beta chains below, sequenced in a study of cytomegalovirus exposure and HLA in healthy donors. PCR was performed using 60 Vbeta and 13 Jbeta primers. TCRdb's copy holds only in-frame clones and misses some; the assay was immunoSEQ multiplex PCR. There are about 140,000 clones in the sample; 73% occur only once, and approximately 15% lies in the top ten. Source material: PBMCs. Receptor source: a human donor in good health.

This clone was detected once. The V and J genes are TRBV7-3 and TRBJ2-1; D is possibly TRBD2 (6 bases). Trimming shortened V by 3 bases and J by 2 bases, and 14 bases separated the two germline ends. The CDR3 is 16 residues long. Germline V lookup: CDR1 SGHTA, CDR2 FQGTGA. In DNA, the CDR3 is TGTGCCAGCAGCTTTGGGACGGGAGAGCCCTACAATGAGCAGTTCTTC. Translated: CASSFGTGEPYNEQFF.

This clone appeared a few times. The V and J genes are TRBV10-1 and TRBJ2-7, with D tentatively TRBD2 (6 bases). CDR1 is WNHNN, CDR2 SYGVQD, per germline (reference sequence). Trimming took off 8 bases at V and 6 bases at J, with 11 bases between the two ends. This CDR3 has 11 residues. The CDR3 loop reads CASGLGSEQYF. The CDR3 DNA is TGCGCCAGCGGTCTCGGGAGCGAGCAGTACTTC.

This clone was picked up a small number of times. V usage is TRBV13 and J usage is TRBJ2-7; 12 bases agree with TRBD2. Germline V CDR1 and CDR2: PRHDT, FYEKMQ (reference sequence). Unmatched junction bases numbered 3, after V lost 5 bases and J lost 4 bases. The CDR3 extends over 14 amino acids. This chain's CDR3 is CASSPGLAGYEQYF. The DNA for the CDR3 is TGTGCCAGCAGCCCGGGACTAGCGGGTTACGAGCAGTACTTC.

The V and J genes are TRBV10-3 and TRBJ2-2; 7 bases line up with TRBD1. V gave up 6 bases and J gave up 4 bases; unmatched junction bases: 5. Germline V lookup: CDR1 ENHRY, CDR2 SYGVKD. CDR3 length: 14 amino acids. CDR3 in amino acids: CAISWDSGTGELFF. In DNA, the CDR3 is TGTGCCATCAGCTGGGACAGCGGCACCGGGGAGCTGTTTTTT.

CDR3 nucleotide sequence: TGTGCCAGCAGCGACCGACAGGGGGGCAACTATGGCTACACCTTC. It is translated as CASSDRQGGNYGYTF. V and J are TRBV7-8 and TRBJ1-2; TRBD1 matches 9 bases. This CDR3 contains 15 residues. Trimming removed 5 bases from V and 2 bases from J; junction bases left unmatched: 6. CDR1 and CDR2 (germline): SGHVS, FQNEAQ.

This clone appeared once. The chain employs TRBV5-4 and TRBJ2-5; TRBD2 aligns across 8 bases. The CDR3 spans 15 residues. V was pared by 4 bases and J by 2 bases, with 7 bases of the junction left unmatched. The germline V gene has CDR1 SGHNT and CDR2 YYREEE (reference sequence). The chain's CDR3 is CASSPPGLVQETQYF. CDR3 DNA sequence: TGTGCCAGCAGCCCTCCGGGACTAGTTCAAGAGACCCAGTACTTC.

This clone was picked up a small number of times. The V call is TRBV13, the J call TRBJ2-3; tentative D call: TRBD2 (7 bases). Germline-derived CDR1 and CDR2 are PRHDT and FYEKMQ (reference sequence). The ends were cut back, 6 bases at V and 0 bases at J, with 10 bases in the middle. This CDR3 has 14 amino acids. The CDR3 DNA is TGTGCCAGCAGAAGGGGGGGAAGCACAGATACGCAGTATTTT. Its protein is CASRRGGSTDTQYF.

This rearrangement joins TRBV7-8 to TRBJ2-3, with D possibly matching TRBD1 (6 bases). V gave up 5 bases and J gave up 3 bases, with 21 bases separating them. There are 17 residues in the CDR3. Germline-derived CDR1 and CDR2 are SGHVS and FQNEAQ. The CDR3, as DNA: TGTGCCAGCAGCGAGAATCTAGAAGGGGGTGTGACAGATACGCAGTATTTT. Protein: CASSENLEGGVTDTQYF.

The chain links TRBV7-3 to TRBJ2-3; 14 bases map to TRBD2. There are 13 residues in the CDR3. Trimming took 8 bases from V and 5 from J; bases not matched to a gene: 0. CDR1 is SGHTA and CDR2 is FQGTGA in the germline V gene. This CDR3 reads CASGLAGGDTQYF. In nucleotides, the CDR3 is TGTGCCAGCGGACTAGCGGGGGGAGATACGCAGTATTTT.

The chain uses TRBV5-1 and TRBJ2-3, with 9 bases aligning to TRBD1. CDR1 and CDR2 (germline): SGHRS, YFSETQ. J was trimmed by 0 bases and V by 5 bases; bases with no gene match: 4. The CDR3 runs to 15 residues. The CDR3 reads CASRPGTGSTDTQYF. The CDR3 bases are TGCGCCAGCAGACCCGGGACAGGGAGCACAGATACGCAGTATTTT.

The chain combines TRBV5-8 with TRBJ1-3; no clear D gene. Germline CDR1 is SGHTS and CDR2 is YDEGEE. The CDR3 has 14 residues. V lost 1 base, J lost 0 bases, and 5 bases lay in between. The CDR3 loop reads CASSLLSSGNTIYF. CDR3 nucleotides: TGTGCCAGCAGCTTGTTGAGCTCTGGAAACACCATATATTTT.

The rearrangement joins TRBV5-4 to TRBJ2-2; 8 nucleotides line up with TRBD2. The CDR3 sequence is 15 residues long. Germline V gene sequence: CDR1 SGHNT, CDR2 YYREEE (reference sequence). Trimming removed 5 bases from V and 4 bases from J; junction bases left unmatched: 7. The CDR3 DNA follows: TGTGCCAGCAGACCGGGACTAGAGGGCACCGGGGAGCTGTTTTTT. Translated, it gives CASRPGLEGTGELFF. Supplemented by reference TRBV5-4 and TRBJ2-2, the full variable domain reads ETGVTQSPTHLIKTRGQQVTLRCSSQSGHNTVSWYQQALGQGPQFIFQYYREEENGRGNFPPRFSGLQFPNYSSELNVNALELDDSALYLCASRPGLEGTGELFFGEGSRLTVL.

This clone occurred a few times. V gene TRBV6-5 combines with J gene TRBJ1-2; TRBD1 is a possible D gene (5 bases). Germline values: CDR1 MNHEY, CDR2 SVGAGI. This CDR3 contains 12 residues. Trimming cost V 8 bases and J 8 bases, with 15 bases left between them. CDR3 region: CASRRGDDGYTF. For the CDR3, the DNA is TGTGCCAGCCGGCGGGGGGACGACGGCTACACCTTC.

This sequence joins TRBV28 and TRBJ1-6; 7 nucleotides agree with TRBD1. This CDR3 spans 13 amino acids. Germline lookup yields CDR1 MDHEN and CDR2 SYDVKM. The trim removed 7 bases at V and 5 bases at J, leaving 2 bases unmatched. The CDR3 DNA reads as TGTGCCAGCATGGGACAGAATAATTCACCCCTCCACTTT. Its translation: CASMGQNNSPLHF.

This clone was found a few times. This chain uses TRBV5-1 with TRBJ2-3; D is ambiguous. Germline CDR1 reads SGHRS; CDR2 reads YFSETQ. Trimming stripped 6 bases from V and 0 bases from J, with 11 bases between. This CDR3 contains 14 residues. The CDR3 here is CASNLNPSTDTQYF. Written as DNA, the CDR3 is TGCGCCAGCAATCTAAATCCTAGCACAGATACGCAGTATTTT.

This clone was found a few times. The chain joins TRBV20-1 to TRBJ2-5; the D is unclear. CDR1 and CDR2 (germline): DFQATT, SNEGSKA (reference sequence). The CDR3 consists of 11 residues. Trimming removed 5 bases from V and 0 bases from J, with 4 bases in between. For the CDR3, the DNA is TGCAGTGCTGAGCACCAAGAGACCCAGTACTTC. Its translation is CSAEHQETQYF.

CDR3 DNA: TGCAGCGTTCGGGACAGGGCCCAGCAGTACTTC. The encoded protein is CSVRDRAQQYF. The V and J genes are TRBV29-1 and TRBJ2-7; 9 nucleotides align to TRBD1. V shed 5 bases, J shed 8 bases, and the junction held 4 bases outside the gene matches. Germline CDR1 and CDR2: SQVTM and ANQGSEA. This CDR3 contains 11 residues.

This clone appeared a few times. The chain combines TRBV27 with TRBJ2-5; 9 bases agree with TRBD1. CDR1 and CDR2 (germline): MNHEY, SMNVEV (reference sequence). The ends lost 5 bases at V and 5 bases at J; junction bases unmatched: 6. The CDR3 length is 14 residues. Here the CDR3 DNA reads TGTGCCAGCAGTAACCGGGACAGGGTGGAGACCCAGTACTTC. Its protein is CASSNRDRVETQYF.

CDR3 sequence reads: CASSDPRTSGRANEQFF. CDR3 nucleotide sequence: TGTGCCAGCAGTGACCCCAGGACTAGCGGGAGGGCGAATGAGCAGTTCTTC. This chain uses TRBV6-4 with TRBJ2-1, with TRBD2 identical over 15 bases. Germline CDR1 reads MRHNA; CDR2 reads SNTAGT. This CDR3 has 17 amino acids. V was clipped by 2 bases and J by 7 bases; unmatched bases: 6.

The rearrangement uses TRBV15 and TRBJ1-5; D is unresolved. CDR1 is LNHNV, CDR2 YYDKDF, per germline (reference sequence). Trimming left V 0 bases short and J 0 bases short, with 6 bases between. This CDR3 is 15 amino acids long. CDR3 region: CATSRDGLSNQPQHF. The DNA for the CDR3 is TGTGCCACCAGCAGAGATGGACTTAGCAATCAGCCCCAGCATTTT.

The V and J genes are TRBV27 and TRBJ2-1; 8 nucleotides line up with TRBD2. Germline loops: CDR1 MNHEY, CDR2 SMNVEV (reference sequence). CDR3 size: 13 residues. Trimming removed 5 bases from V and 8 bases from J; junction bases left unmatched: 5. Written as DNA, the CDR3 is TGTGCCAGCAGTGCCGGGACTAGTTATGAGCAGTTCTTC. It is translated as CASSAGTSYEQFF.

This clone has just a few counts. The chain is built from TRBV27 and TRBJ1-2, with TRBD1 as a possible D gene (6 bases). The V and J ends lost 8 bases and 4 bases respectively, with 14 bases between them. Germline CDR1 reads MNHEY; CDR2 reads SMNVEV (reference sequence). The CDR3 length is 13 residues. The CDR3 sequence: CASGRGKSYGYTF. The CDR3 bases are TGTGCCAGCGGCAGGGGAAAATCCTATGGCTACACCTTC.

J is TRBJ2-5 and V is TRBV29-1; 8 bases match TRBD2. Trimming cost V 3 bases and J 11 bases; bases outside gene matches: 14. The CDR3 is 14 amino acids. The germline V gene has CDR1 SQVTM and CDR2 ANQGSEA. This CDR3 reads CSVDVGAGAGEQYF. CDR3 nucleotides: TGCAGCGTTGATGTTGGAGCGGGAGCGGGGGAGCAGTACTTC. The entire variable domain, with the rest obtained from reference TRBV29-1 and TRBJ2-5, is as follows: SAVISQKPSRDICQRGTSLTIQCQVDSQVTMMFWYRQQPGQSLTLIATANQGSEATYESGFVIDKFPISRPNLTFSTLTVSNMSPEDSSIYLCSVDVGAGAGEQYFGPGTRLLVL.